This T cell receptor beta chain was recovered during a study of neurological immune-mediated disorders (dated by TCRdb to about 2019). Some background on the complete study: Peripheral blood TCR-beta repertoires from HTLV-I-associated myelopathy (HAM/TSP) patients, multiple sclerosis patients and healthy controls were compared by UMI-based sequencing. Longitudinal samples, technical triplicates and paired sorted CD4+ and CD8+ T-cell subsets, alongside PBMC samples, were included among the approximately 100 TCR-beta libraries. Technical triplicate libraries were sequenced to precisely calculate the variability in frequency of each individual clone. The cohort comprised 68 subjects: about 15 HAM/TSP patients, 34 multiple sclerosis patients and approximately 20 healthy controls.

In the paper's terms, the time point label means: technical triplicate 1. For sorted-subset TCR libraries, approximately 910,000 sorted CD4+ or CD8+ T cells were used. Peripheral blood was subjected to Ficoll-Hypaque density gradient centrifugation to isolate PBMCs, which were then cryopreserved in liquid nitrogen. The study also sequenced paired sorted CD4+ and CD8+ subsets from healthy controls, HAM/TSP patients and MS patients. Study-wide findings and limitations: The highest TCR clonal expansion was observed in HAM/TSP patients, whereas the lowest was observed in MS patients, even when compared with healthy controls. No identical CDR3 amino acid sequences were found to be shared among expanded clones across subjects, suggesting that TCR-beta repertoires were private in all groups.

This clonotype was recorded many times. It lacks a known antigen. No base qualities exist here, and no much larger clone lies one base off it. cDNA was synthesized by template-switch 5'RACE using a primer with a 10-nucleotide random unique molecular identifier that tagged each TCR transcript. Every sequencing run yielded over 170 million TCR-beta sequences covering 15-18 subjects. The RNeasy kit was used to extract total RNA. Using the KAPA Real-time Library Amplification kit, TCR-beta VDJ regions were amplified with primers for the TCR constant region and the 5'RACE anchor. Sample indexes and Illumina adaptors were added in a first PCR, and a second PCR then increased library yield. After purification with Ampure beads, the TCR product of roughly 650 bp was size-selected on a 2% E-gel SizeSelection system. Before pooling, library quality was assessed on a Bioanalyzer, concentration was determined with Qubit, and library quantification was performed with the Kapa Library Quantification kit. An Illumina HiSeq 2500 was used to sequence the libraries paired-end at 2 x 150 bp. To increase sequence diversity, about 25-31% phiX was spiked into each library pool. Concerning the study's data processing: The UMI-based MiGEC pipeline processed quality-filtered reads and removed over 75% of raw TCR sequences during error correction. IMGT germline references were used for alignment of VDJ genes, and clonotypes were defined by a unique CDR3 amino acid sequence together with V-J genes. Clonal expansion, Shannon diversity and CDR3 relatedness were evaluated with VDJtools (CalcPairwiseDistances, ClusterSamples), while phylogenetic trees were built in CLCbio workbench. A clone was classed as expanded if it had 8 or more unique UMIs, a cutoff based on coefficient-of-variation modelling across technical triplicates. TCRdb redid the processing of the public reads, applying fastp at Q25 and MiXCR, and retained in-frame beta chains. Each CDR3 protein gets just one entry, which takes the most common genes and DNA from the rows behind it. The V and J calls shown here were made by TCRdb, not taken from the authors' results. Recorded for this sample are 25,000 or so distinct CDR3 sequences; 13% of them occurred a single time. The ten largest account for roughly 5% of the sample.

The junction shows trimming of 5 bases on V and 5 bases on J, plus 13 bases between the germline ends. From the cysteine through the phenylalanine, the CDR3 covers 14 amino acids. Only the CDR3 DNA stays, 42 bases, in frame from base 1. Looking up the germline V gene yields CDR1 SGHTA and CDR2 FQGNSA. Sequencing input: CD4+ T cells from blood. This TCR was sampled from a female donor with HTLV-1-associated myelopathy (HAM/TSP). The rearranged chain carries TRBV7-2 and TRBJ2-1; no D segment can be confidently identified. The CDR3 protein: CASSVGSPHNEQFF. The sequenced DNA: TGTGCCAGCAGCGTCGGCTCTCCCCACAATGAGCAGTTCTTC.